Shown below are 15 T cell receptor beta chains from a single sample sequenced in a study of radiation and T cells in renal cell carcinoma. TCRdb's table, derived via immunoSEQ multiplex PCR, lists solely in-frame clones and lacks some. The sample holds about 130,000 clones; about 88% are singletons and the top ten take 12%. As for time point: baseline pretreatment blood. Treatment defined: 15 Gy SBRT to primary tumor, nephrectomy 4 weeks later. The input for sequencing was blood, taken from a patient whose treatment included radiotherapy and nephrectomy. The receptors were gathered from a woman aged 45-65 years with renal cell carcinoma.

This clone has only a few counts. The chain employs TRBV5-4 and TRBJ2-2; D remains unclear. Between the trimmed V and J ends, which lost 0 bases and 5 bases, there was a span of 5 bases. Germline lookup yields CDR1 SGHNT and CDR2 YYREEE (reference sequence). The CDR3 extends over 13 amino acids. This CDR3 is CASSLVGTGELFF. The DNA of the CDR3 is TGTGCCAGCAGCTTGGTAGGGACCGGGGAGCTGTTTTTT.

This chain connects TRBV5-1 to TRBJ1-2; weak D call: TRBD1 (5 bases). Germline CDR1 is SGHRS and CDR2 is YFSETQ. The CDR3 sequence is 15 residues long. V gave up 5 bases and J gave up 0 bases, with 14 bases separating them. The CDR3 loop is CASSSPDRANYGYTF. In nucleotides, the CDR3 is TGCGCCAGCAGTTCTCCTGACAGAGCTAACTATGGCTACACCTTC.

The CDR3 DNA sequence: TGCGCCAGCAGCTTGGGACACGCCAAAGAGACCCAGTACTTC. The encoded protein is CASSLGHAKETQYF. The gene calls are TRBV5-1 and TRBJ2-5, with D unresolved. Trimming cost V 0 bases and J 3 bases, with 9 bases left between them. Germline V gene sequence: CDR1 SGHRS, CDR2 YFSETQ. This CDR3 is 14 amino acids long.

This clone has more than one count but fewer than ten. The chain is built from TRBV6-6 and TRBJ1-1; 7 bases line up with TRBD1. Germline trimming cut 7 bases from V and 2 bases from J; bases unmatched to any gene: 7. The CDR3 contains 14 residues. Germline loops: CDR1 MNHNY, CDR2 SVGAGI (reference sequence). CDR3 nucleotide sequence: TGTGCCAGCACTCTGGGAGGGGGCAACACTGAAGCTTTCTTT. Protein: CASTLGGGNTEAFF.

The chain combines TRBV19 with TRBJ1-5, with D tentatively TRBD1 (5 bases). Per germline, CDR1 LNHDA and CDR2 SQIVND (reference sequence). The CDR3 has 14 residues. V was trimmed by 3 bases and J by 11 bases, leaving 17 bases between them. CDR3 sequence (DNA): TGTGCCAGTAGTATTATTGGGGGGGAAGGAGCCCAGCATTTT. It specifies CASSIIGGEGAQHF.

The rearrangement joins TRBV7-9 to TRBJ1-1; D is unresolved. CDR1 is SEHNR and CDR2 is FQNEAQ in the germline V gene (reference sequence). This CDR3 has 14 residues. V was cut by 10 bases and J by 0 bases, with 15 bases left in between. Here the CDR3 reads CAMSEGQLNTEAFF. CDR3 in DNA: TGTGCCATGTCCGAAGGCCAACTGAACACTGAAGCTTTCTTT.

The chain is built from TRBV19 and TRBJ2-5, with a tentative D call TRBD2 (7 bases). Germline CDR1 LNHDA, CDR2 SQIVND (reference sequence). CDR3 length equals 16 residues. Trimming removed 5 bases from V and 5 bases from J, with 21 bases in between. Here the CDR3 DNA reads TGTGCCAGTAGTGGAGAGGGGGGGACCCCTTTGGAGACCCAGTACTTC. Amino acid sequence: CASSGEGGTPLETQYF.

This chain links TRBV7-2 with TRBJ1-2, with D perhaps matching TRBD1 (5 bases). Per the germline V gene, CDR1 is SGHTA and CDR2 is FQGNSA. This CDR3 region has 13 residues. V was pared by 1 base and J by 8 bases, with 11 bases between. The CDR3, as DNA: TGTGCCAGCAGCTTAGTTTCTGGGGGAGGCTACACCTTC. Its translation is CASSLVSGGGYTF.

This clone was seen more than once but under ten times. One end of the junction varies from germline; a read error may be responsible. Other DNA sequences in the sample encode the same CDR3. V gene TRBV7-7 combines with J gene TRBJ2-5, with 7 bases aligning to TRBD2. Germline lookup yields CDR1 SSHAT and CDR2 FNYEAQ (reference sequence). The CDR3 runs 14 residues. The CDR3 coding sequence is TGTGCTAGCAGCTTATCGGGGGGACAAGAGACCCAGTACTTC. It yields the protein CASSLSGGQETQYF.

This clone was seen a few times. The chain links TRBV7-9 to TRBJ1-1; no definite D call. V lost 10 bases and J 7 bases, leaving 13 bases between the germline ends. The CDR3 length is 11 residues. In germline, CDR1 is SEHNR, CDR2 FQNEAQ (reference sequence). CDR3 loop: CATTAKVEAFF. The CDR3, as DNA: TGTGCCACAACTGCAAAGGTTGAAGCTTTCTTT.

This chain uses TRBV18 with TRBJ2-3; 8 bases fit TRBD2. Looked up from germline, CDR1 is KGHSH and CDR2 is LQKENI. There are 16 residues in the CDR3. V was clipped by 5 bases and J by 4 bases; unmatched bases: 11. CDR3 region: CASSSVAGFFADTQYF. The DNA for the CDR3 is TGTGCCAGCTCATCCGTAGCGGGGTTCTTCGCAGATACGCAGTATTTT.

The V gene is TRBV2, the J gene TRBJ2-7; the D is unclear. The germline V and J ends were trimmed by 2 bases and 4 bases, with 3 bases remaining between them. CDR1 and CDR2 (germline): SNHLY, FYNNEI. CDR3 length: 11 residues. CDR3 sequence: CASSENYEQYF. The CDR3 DNA reads TGTGCCAGCAGTGAAAATTACGAGCAGTACTTC.

The genes are TRBV7-2 and TRBJ2-2; D may match TRBD1 or TRBD2 (5 bases each). The germline gives CDR1 SGHTA, CDR2 FQGNSA. Trimming took 0 bases from V and 5 from J, leaving 13 bases between them. The CDR3 loop spans 16 amino acids. CDR3 coding DNA: TGTGCCAGCAGCTTAGCCGGGGCAGTGGGGACCGGGGAGCTGTTTTTT. Protein sequence: CASSLAGAVGTGELFF.

The J gene is TRBJ1-2, the V gene TRBV6-5, with unresolved D. The CDR3 runs 15 residues. CDR1 and CDR2 from the germline V gene are MNHEY and SVGAGI. The V gene lost 0 bases and the J gene lost 2 bases, with 10 bases spanning the gap. CDR3 nucleotides: TGTGCCAGCAGTTACTCTCCGGCTAGGAACTATGGCTACACCTTC. It encodes CASSYSPARNYGYTF.

This clone was detected a few times. The chain is built from TRBV20-1 and TRBJ1-1; maybe TRBD1 (5 bases). The CDR3 is made up of 11 amino acids. Germline values: CDR1 DFQATT, CDR2 SNEGSKA (reference sequence). V was clipped by 5 bases and J by 6 bases, with 10 bases between them. The CDR3 sequence is CSAGLGAEAFF. Written as DNA, the CDR3 is TGCAGTGCTGGACTAGGGGCTGAAGCTTTCTTT.